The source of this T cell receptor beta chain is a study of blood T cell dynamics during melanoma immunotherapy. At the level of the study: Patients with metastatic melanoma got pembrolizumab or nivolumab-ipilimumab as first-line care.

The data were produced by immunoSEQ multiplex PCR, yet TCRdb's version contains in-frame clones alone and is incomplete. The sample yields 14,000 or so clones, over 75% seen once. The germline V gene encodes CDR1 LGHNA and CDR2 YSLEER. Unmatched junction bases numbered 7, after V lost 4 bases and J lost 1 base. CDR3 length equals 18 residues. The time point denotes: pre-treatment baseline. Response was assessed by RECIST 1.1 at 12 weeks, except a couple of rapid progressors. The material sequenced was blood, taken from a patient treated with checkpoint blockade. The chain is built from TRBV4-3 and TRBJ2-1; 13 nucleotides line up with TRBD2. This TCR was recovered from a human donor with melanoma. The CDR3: CASSPGTSGGESYNEQFF. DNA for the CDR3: TGCGCCAGCAGCCCGGGTACTAGCGGGGGGGAATCCTACAATGAGCAGTTCTTC.